This paragraph reports one TCR beta chain. TCRdb ran MiXCR on the RT-PCR reads and lists one entry per CDR3 protein. Of 800,000 or so distinct CDR3 sequences in the sample, 21% were seen once. The entry originates in a study of response to subunit inactivated influenza vaccine. The germline V gene has CDR1 SGHTA and CDR2 FQGNSA. There are 13 residues in the CDR3. V was clipped by 2 bases and J by 9 bases; unmatched bases: 7. The sequence was collected from a man in his forties or fifties who received an inactivated influenza vaccine. V gene TRBV7-2 combines with J gene TRBJ2-7; 7 nucleotides align to TRBD2. The input for sequencing was PBMCs from blood, taken roughly 5 days after vaccination. CDR3 nucleotides: TGTGCCAGCAGCTTATACGGGGGGAAGGGGCAGTACTTC. It translates to CASSLYGGKGQYF.